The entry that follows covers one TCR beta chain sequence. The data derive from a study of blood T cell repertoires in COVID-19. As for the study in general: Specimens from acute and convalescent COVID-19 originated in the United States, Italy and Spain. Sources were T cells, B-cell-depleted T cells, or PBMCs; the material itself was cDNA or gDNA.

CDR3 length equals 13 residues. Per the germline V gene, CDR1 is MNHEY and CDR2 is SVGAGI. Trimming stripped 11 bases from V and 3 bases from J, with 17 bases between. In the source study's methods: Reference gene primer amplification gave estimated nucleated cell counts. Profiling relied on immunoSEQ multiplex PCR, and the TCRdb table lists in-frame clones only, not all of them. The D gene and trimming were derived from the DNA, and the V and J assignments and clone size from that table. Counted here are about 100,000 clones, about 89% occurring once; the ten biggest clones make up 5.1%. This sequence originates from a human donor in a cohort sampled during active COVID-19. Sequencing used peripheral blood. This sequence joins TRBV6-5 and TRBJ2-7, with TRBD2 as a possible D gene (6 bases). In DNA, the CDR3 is TGTGCCGCCGGGAGAGGTGGGGTCTACGAGCAGTACTTC. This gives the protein CAAGRGGVYEQYF.